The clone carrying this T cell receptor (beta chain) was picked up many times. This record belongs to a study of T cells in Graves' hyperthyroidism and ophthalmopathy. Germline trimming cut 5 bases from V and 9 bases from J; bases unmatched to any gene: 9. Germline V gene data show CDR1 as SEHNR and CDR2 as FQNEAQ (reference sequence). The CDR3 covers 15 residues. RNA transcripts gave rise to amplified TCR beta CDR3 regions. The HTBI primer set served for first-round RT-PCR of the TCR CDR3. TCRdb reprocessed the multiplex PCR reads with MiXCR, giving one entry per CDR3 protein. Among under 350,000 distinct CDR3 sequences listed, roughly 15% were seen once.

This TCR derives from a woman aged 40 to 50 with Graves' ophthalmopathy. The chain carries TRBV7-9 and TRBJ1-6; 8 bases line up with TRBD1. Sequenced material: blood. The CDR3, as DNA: TGTGCCAGCAGCCCATATGGACAGGGTATTTCACCCCTCCACTTT. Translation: CASSPYGQGISPLHF.